The 32 T cell receptor beta chains below were found in one sample sequenced in a study of cytomegalovirus exposure and HLA in healthy donors. Use of 60 Vbeta and 13 Jbeta primers characterized the PCR. Sequenced by immunoSEQ multiplex PCR; TCRdb stores in-frame clones only, minus some. The sample has 150,000 to 200,000 clones, roughly three quarters seen once. Sequencing used PBMCs. Receptors were obtained from a woman in her fifties or sixties in good health and CMV-seronegative.

The V gene is TRBV7-2, the J gene TRBJ2-5; 9 bases fit TRBD2. V lost 2 bases and J lost 5; bases outside the gene matches: 9. CDR1 is SGHTA and CDR2 is FQGNSA in the germline V gene. This CDR3 is 16 amino acids long. The CDR3 sequence: CASSLWAAGGPETQYF. The CDR3 DNA reads TGTGCCAGCAGCTTATGGGCGGCGGGAGGGCCGGAGACCCAGTACTTC.

V gene TRBV2 combines with J gene TRBJ1-4; 8 bases fit TRBD1. V shed 6 bases and J 7 bases; nucleotides not matched to a gene: 13. This CDR3 region has 16 residues. Germline CDR1 and CDR2: SNHLY and FYNNEI. The CDR3 loop is CASRRKTGVVSEKLFF. The CDR3 DNA reads TGTGCCAGCAGGAGAAAGACAGGGGTAGTTAGTGAAAAACTGTTTTTT.

This clone occurred once. The chain is built from TRBV19 and TRBJ1-5; 12 nucleotides agree with TRBD1. The CDR3 consists of 16 residues. The germline V gene encodes CDR1 LNHDA and CDR2 SQIVND (reference sequence). Unmatched junction bases numbered 5, after V lost 8 bases and J lost 0 bases. The CDR3 sequence is CASGTGGPLSNQPQHF. The CDR3, as DNA: TGTGCCAGTGGGACAGGGGGCCCTCTTAGCAATCAGCCCCAGCATTTT.

As DNA, the CDR3 is TGCGCCAGCAGCTTGGTGGGGGGGCCACGGGAGCAGTTCTTC. This translates into CASSLVGGPREQFF. The rearrangement joins TRBV5-1 to TRBJ2-1; D possibly corresponds to TRBD2 (7 bases). V shed 0 bases and J shed 10 bases, with 14 bases lying between them. CDR1 SGHRS and CDR2 YFSETQ come from the germline V gene. This CDR3 is built from 14 residues.

The chain carries TRBV5-4 and TRBJ1-3; D possibly corresponds to TRBD1 (6 bases). The V gene's germline CDR1 is SGHNT and CDR2 YYREEE (reference sequence). The V and J ends lost 4 bases and 0 bases respectively, with 14 bases between them. The CDR3 runs to 16 residues. As DNA, the CDR3 is TGTGCCAGCAGCCTCGGACAGCCGAACTCTGGAAACACCATATATTTT. Translating it yields CASSLGQPNSGNTIYF.

This chain uses TRBV28 with TRBJ2-5, with 12 nucleotides matching TRBD2. V shed 4 bases, J shed 5 bases, and the junction held 14 bases outside the gene matches. This CDR3 has 18 residues. Germline-derived CDR1 and CDR2 are MDHEN and SYDVKM. The CDR3 region is CASSSLGTSGPGGETQYF. In nucleotides, the CDR3 is TGTGCCAGCAGTTCCCTGGGGACTAGCGGGCCCGGGGGGGAGACCCAGTACTTC. The full variable domain, in which reference TRBV28 and TRBJ2-5 provide the parts outside the CDR3, is DVKVTQSSRYLVKRTGEKVFLECVQDMDHENMFWYRQDPGLGLRLIYFSYDVKMKEKGDIPEGYSVSREKKERFSLILESASTNQTSMYLCASSSLGTSGPGGETQYFGPGTRLLVL.

The chain employs TRBV5-1 and TRBJ1-1, with 9 positions matching TRBD1. The CDR3 loop spans 13 amino acids. With V trimmed by 5 bases and J by 4 bases, 3 bases remained unmatched. The germline V gene encodes CDR1 SGHRS and CDR2 YFSETQ. The CDR3 DNA follows: TGCGCCAGCAGACTACAGGGGGCCACTGAAGCTTTCTTT. Translation gives CASRLQGATEAFF. The complete variable domain, with remaining parts taken from reference TRBV5-1 and TRBJ1-1, reads KAGVTQTPRYLIKTRGQQVTLSCSPISGHRSVSWYQQTPGQGLQFLFEYFSETQRNKGNFPGRFSGRQFSNSRSEMNVSTLELGDSALYLCASRLQGATEAFFGQGTRLTVV.

The gene calls are TRBV19 and TRBJ1-1; D ambiguous. V lost 7 bases, J lost 1 base, and 10 bases lay in between. Germline CDR1 reads LNHDA; CDR2 reads SQIVND (reference sequence). The CDR3 has 13 amino acids. The CDR3: CASMRVGNTEAFF. The DNA of the CDR3 is TGTGCCAGTATGAGGGTGGGGAACACTGAAGCTTTCTTT.

The DNA of the CDR3 is TGTGCCAGCAGCTTATACATGGTTAACACTGAAGCTTTCTTT. Protein: CASSLYMVNTEAFF. The V call is TRBV5-8, the J call TRBJ1-1; D is uncertain. V was cut by 2 bases and J by 2 bases, with 10 bases left in between. The CDR3 runs 14 residues. From germline, CDR1 is SGHTS and CDR2 YDEGEE.

The V gene is TRBV13, the J gene TRBJ2-5, with 10 bases fitting TRBD1. In germline, CDR1 is PRHDT, CDR2 FYEKMQ (reference sequence). The J segment lost 2 bases and the V segment lost 4 bases, leaving 7 bases of the junction unmatched. The CDR3 loop spans 16 amino acids. CDR3 in DNA: TGTGCCAGCAGCTCTCGACAGGGGGCGAGTCAAGAGACCCAGTACTTC. As protein: CASSSRQGASQETQYF.

The V and J genes are TRBV14 and TRBJ2-7; 13 bases fit TRBD2. CDR1 is SGHDN and CDR2 is FVKESK in the germline V gene. CDR3 size: 13 residues. The V segment lost 10 bases and the J segment 2 bases; nucleotides outside the gene matches: 2. CDR3 in DNA: TGTGCCACCGGACTAGCGGGAGCCTACGAGCAGTACTTC. Translation: CATGLAGAYEQYF.

The rearrangement links TRBV9 to TRBJ2-2; no reliable D call. CDR1 and CDR2 from the germline V gene are SGDLS and YYNGEE. Trimming took off 6 bases at V and 2 bases at J, with 11 bases between the two ends. The CDR3 totals 14 residues. This chain's CDR3 is CASTNRPNTGELFF. The CDR3 coding sequence is TGTGCCAGCACCAACAGACCCAACACCGGGGAGCTGTTTTTT.

This chain links TRBV5-1 with TRBJ2-1; 7 nucleotides agree with TRBD1. CDR3 size: 17 residues. J lost 9 bases, V lost 1 base, and 16 bases had no gene match. CDR1 SGHRS and CDR2 YFSETQ come from the germline V gene. The CDR3 region has the DNA TGCGCCAGCAGCTTGACCCTAACAGGGGAGCTACGGGGTGAGCAGTTCTTC. Translated, it gives CASSLTLTGELRGEQFF. Drawing the rest from reference TRBV5-1 and TRBJ2-1, the complete variable domain is KAGVTQTPRYLIKTRGQQVTLSCSPISGHRSVSWYQQTPGQGLQFLFEYFSETQRNKGNFPGRFSGRQFSNSRSEMNVSTLELGDSALYLCASSLTLTGELRGEQFFGPGTRLTVL.

The J gene is TRBJ2-7, the V gene TRBV6-5; D may be TRBD2 (6 bases). Per germline, CDR1 MNHEY and CDR2 SVGAGI. CDR3 size: 15 residues. V shed 4 bases and J shed 3 bases, with 16 bases lying between them. The CDR3 coding sequence is TGTGCCAGCAGTTGGCACAAACTAGCAGGCTACGAGCAGTACTTC. This codes for CASSWHKLAGYEQYF.

The V and J genes are TRBV29-1 and TRBJ2-3; D unclear. V lost 4 bases, J lost 2 bases, and 7 bases lay in between. CDR1 is SQVTM, CDR2 ANQGSEA, per germline. This CDR3 region has 12 residues. This chain's CDR3 is CSVAPSTDTQYF. CDR3 coding DNA: TGCAGCGTTGCCCCTTCCACAGATACGCAGTATTTT.

V and J are TRBV4-2 and TRBJ2-1; 9 nucleotides line up with TRBD2. V dropped 4 bases and J dropped 8; count of bases not matched to a gene: 3. The CDR3 extends over 13 amino acids. Germline CDR1 is LGHNA and CDR2 is YNFKEQ. CDR3 sequence reads: CASSRGLAYEQFF. CDR3 nucleotide sequence: TGTGCCAGCAGCCGGGGACTAGCCTATGAGCAGTTCTTC.

The chain is built from TRBV6-1 and TRBJ1-6, with D perhaps matching TRBD1 (5 bases). Trimming removed 4 bases at V and 8 bases at J, with 15 bases between. In germline, CDR1 is MNHNS, CDR2 SASEGT. The CDR3 is 15 residues long. CDR3 nucleotide sequence: TGTGCCAGCAGTGTAACAGGAGCCTCTTATTCACCCCTCCACTTT. Its translation: CASSVTGASYSPLHF.

This clone was recorded once. The gene calls are TRBV5-6 and TRBJ2-5, with D tentatively TRBD2 (6 bases). Per the germline V gene, CDR1 is SGHDT and CDR2 is YYEEEE. The V and J ends lost 1 base and 5 bases respectively, with 15 bases between them. The CDR3 spans 15 residues. The CDR3 here is CASSLRQGGRETQYF. CDR3 DNA sequence: TGTGCCAGCAGCTTGCGGCAGGGAGGTCGGGAGACCCAGTACTTC.

The chain joins TRBV4-3 to TRBJ2-7; possibly TRBD2 for D (5 bases). CDR1 and CDR2 from the germline V gene are LGHNA and YSLEER. V was cut by 4 bases and J by 7 bases, with 14 bases left in between. The CDR3 is 13 amino acids. The chain's CDR3 is CASSPETTGEQYF. The CDR3 DNA follows: TGCGCCAGCAGCCCCGAAACAACGGGGGAGCAGTACTTC.

This clone occurred a few times. This chain links TRBV28 with TRBJ2-5; the D gene is possibly TRBD2 (5 bases). The J call could be wrong; TRBJ2-7 is a better fit for the DNA end. In germline, CDR1 is MDHEN, CDR2 SYDVKM. CDR3 length: 12 residues. The CDR3 bases are TGTGCCAGCAGTGCCGGGATTTACGAGCAGTACTTC. Its protein is CASSAGIYEQYF.

The V gene is TRBV28, the J gene TRBJ1-5; TRBD1 is a possible D gene (6 bases). Trimming cost V 8 bases and J 0 bases, with 17 bases left between them. Looked up from germline, CDR1 is MDHEN and CDR2 is SYDVKM. There are 16 residues in the CDR3. The CDR3 DNA follows: TGTGCCAGCTGTTCGGACAGCCCCTATAGCAATCAGCCCCAGCATTTT. Protein: CASCSDSPYSNQPQHF. Complete variable domain (other parts from reference TRBV28 and TRBJ1-5): DVKVTQSSRYLVKRTGEKVFLECVQDMDHENMFWYRQDPGLGLRLIYFSYDVKMKEKGDIPEGYSVSREKKERFSLILESASTNQTSMYLCASCSDSPYSNQPQHFGDGTRLSIL.

The gene calls are TRBV5-1 and TRBJ2-2; no definite D call. This CDR3 is built from 15 residues. Germline V gene data show CDR1 as SGHRS and CDR2 as YFSETQ. V shed 4 bases and J shed 3 bases, with 13 bases lying between them. The CDR3 spells CASSDRSRDTGELFF. CDR3 DNA: TGCGCCAGCAGCGATAGATCCCGCGACACCGGGGAGCTGTTTTTT.

This sequence joins TRBV18 and TRBJ1-6; TRBD1 might be the D (5 bases). V lost 1 base and J lost 5, with 12 bases in between. Germline V gene lookup returns CDR1 KGHSH and CDR2 LQKENI. The CDR3 loop spans 16 amino acids. CDR3 amino acids: CASSPQTGGDNSPLHF. CDR3 coding DNA: TGTGCCAGCTCACCACAGACCGGAGGGGATAATTCACCCCTCCACTTT.

The chain joins TRBV28 to TRBJ2-1, with D unclear. Germline CDR1 reads MDHEN; CDR2 reads SYDVKM. V lost 6 bases and J lost 13, with 19 bases in between. This CDR3 region has 13 residues. Written as DNA, the CDR3 is TGTGCCAGCAGCTTTATGCGTCACAGAGTACAGTTCTTC. Its protein is CASSFMRHRVQFF.

This clone occurred once. The V call is TRBV2, the J call TRBJ2-1; 11 nucleotides line up with TRBD1. This CDR3 comprises 14 residues. Germline CDR1 is SNHLY and CDR2 is FYNNEI. V lost 6 bases to trimming and J lost 8 bases; unmatched junction nucleotides: 6. CDR3 residues: CASSGTGGMDEQFF. CDR3 sequence (DNA): TGTGCCAGCAGCGGGACAGGGGGTATGGATGAGCAGTTCTTC.

This chain uses TRBV28 with TRBJ2-5, with D perhaps TRBD1 (5 bases). Germline CDR1 MDHEN, CDR2 SYDVKM. The CDR3 runs to 15 residues. The V gene lost 8 bases and the J gene lost 0 bases, with 16 bases spanning the gap. The CDR3 protein is CASGASAGNQETQYF. CDR3 DNA sequence: TGTGCCAGCGGCGCGTCTGCAGGGAACCAAGAGACCCAGTACTTC.

The chain links TRBV7-9 to TRBJ1-1; tentative D call: TRBD1 (5 bases). Between the trimmed V and J ends, which lost 5 bases and 2 bases, there was a span of 15 bases. This CDR3 is built from 15 residues. CDR1 is SEHNR, CDR2 FQNEAQ, per germline (reference sequence). Here the CDR3 DNA reads TGTGCCAGCAGCCCGCTCCAAGGGGCCAACACTGAAGCTTTCTTT. Its protein is CASSPLQGANTEAFF.

The gene calls are TRBV5-1 and TRBJ2-5; 8 nucleotides match TRBD1. Unmatched junction bases numbered 6, after V lost 5 bases and J lost 3 bases. CDR3 size: 14 residues. Germline CDR1 reads SGHRS; CDR2 reads YFSETQ. The CDR3 bases are TGCGCCAGCAGTTCCAGGGGGCTCGAAGAGACCCAGTACTTC. It specifies CASSSRGLEETQYF. Together with reference TRBV5-1 and TRBJ2-5, the CDR3 gives the full variable domain: KAGVTQTPRYLIKTRGQQVTLSCSPISGHRSVSWYQQTPGQGLQFLFEYFSETQRNKGNFPGRFSGRQFSNSRSEMNVSTLELGDSALYLCASSSRGLEETQYFGPGTRLLVL.

The V call is TRBV6-6, the J call TRBJ1-1; D is possibly TRBD1 (6 bases). V was shortened by 4 bases and J by 10 bases, with 19 bases between the two germline ends. The CDR3 has 14 amino acids. The germline gives CDR1 MNHNY, CDR2 SVGAGI (reference sequence). The DNA for the CDR3 is TGTGCCAGCAGTTCCCTTGGGACATCCAGCTCAGCTTTCTTT. Residues: CASSSLGTSSSAFF.

This chain joins TRBV30 and TRBJ1-3; 8 bases line up with TRBD1. V shed 1 base, J shed 4 bases, and the junction held 3 bases outside the gene matches. In germline, CDR1 is GTSNPN, CDR2 SVGIG (reference sequence). CDR3 size: 14 residues. Written as DNA, the CDR3 is TGTGCCTGGAGTGGCAGGGGGCGAGGAAACACCATATATTTT. It encodes CAWSGRGRGNTIYF.

The rearrangement links TRBV9 to TRBJ1-5; D not certain. V shed 7 bases and J shed 2 bases, with 10 bases lying between them. The germline V gene encodes CDR1 SGDLS and CDR2 YYNGEE. CDR3 length equals 13 residues. The CDR3 DNA sequence: TGTGCCAGCTCCGGTGAAGGCAATCAGCCCCAGCATTTT. Protein: CASSGEGNQPQHF.

The genes are TRBV5-1 and TRBJ1-2; tentatively, D is TRBD1 (5 bases). Trimming took 5 bases from V and 10 from J, leaving 18 bases between them. Germline CDR1 is SGHRS and CDR2 is YFSETQ. This CDR3 comprises 13 residues. This CDR3 is CASRADSLYDYTF. In DNA form, the CDR3 reads TGCGCCAGCAGGGCCGACAGCCTCTACGACTACACCTTC.